This T cell receptor beta chain originates from a study of monozygotic twins with inflammatory bowel disease. Overall study results and limits: Lower sharing of clonotypes with other individuals was seen in IBD patients than in healthy twins. This was most marked in patients showing signs of disease activity.

cDNA was produced in eight separate reactions per sample. UMIs that had a 6-nucleotide sample barcode were put in using template switching. TCRdb processed the 5' RACE reads again and assigns one entry to each CDR3 protein, with no DNA. The sample shows about 380,000 distinct CDR3 sequences, and 2.6% sits with its ten largest clones. Turning to this clonotype: As yet, its antigen is unknown.

Someone took an approximately 2.5 ml blood sample from each of the donors. The clonotype originates from a human donor with ulcerative colitis or Crohn's disease, or a healthy co-twin of an affected twin (not recorded which). Sample: blood.

CDR3 sequence: CVSSSGTVGWEQFF. The chain joins TRBV7-9 to TRBJ2-1; TCRdb names TRBD1, which stays unverified in the absence of DNA. CDR1 SEHNR and CDR2 FQNEAQ come from the germline V gene (reference sequence). The CDR3 totals 14 residues.